These 6 T cell receptor beta chains came from one sample sequenced in a study of human T cells and chemical hapten exposure. One entry per CDR3 protein results from TCRdb running MiXCR on the RACE reads. The sample records roughly 260,000 distinct CDR3 sequences, roughly 8.9% being singletons. Time point in this sample: pre-sensitization, week 0. Treatment reported: therapeutic diphenylcyclopropenone sensitization with weekly scalp DPC. Sequencing was performed on whole blood, taken in connection with sensitization to the hapten diphenylcyclopropenone (DPC). The receptor set was obtained from a woman aged 40 to 49 with alopecia areata. Some clones in this sample may be carry-over from other donors' samples.

A single count supports this clonotype. At one of its ends the junction is not consistent with the germline gene, which may arise from a read error. The V call is TRBV28, the J call TRBJ2-5; 10 nucleotides match TRBD1. Germline CDR1 is MDHEN and CDR2 is SYDVKM. The CDR3 loop spans 14 amino acids. CDR3 sequence reads: CASSSQRTGGTRYF. The DNA for the CDR3 is TGTGCCAGCAGTTCCCAGAGGACAGGGGGGACCCGGTACTTC.

The V call is TRBV7-2, the J call TRBJ2-7, with D tentatively TRBD2 (6 bases). Germline values: CDR1 SGHTA, CDR2 FQGNSA. Deletions cut 3 bases from V and 3 bases from J, with 15 bases between. This CDR3 region has 15 residues. The CDR3 sequence: CASSFGGETVYEQYF. CDR3 DNA: TGTGCCAGCAGCTTTGGAGGGGAGACAGTCTACGAGCAGTACTTC.

This sequence joins TRBV24-1 and TRBJ2-1; D might be TRBD2 (5 bases). The CDR3 spans 13 residues. The V end was cut by 10 bases, the J end by 2 bases, with 11 bases between. Germline values: CDR1 KGHDR, CDR2 SFDVKD. The CDR3, as DNA: TGTGCCACGGCGGGTAGCCCCTACAATGAGCAGTTCTTC. Protein product: CATAGSPYNEQFF.

V and J are TRBV20-1 and TRBJ2-1; TRBD1 agrees at 9 bases. The CDR3 length is 14 residues. V shed 6 bases and J 4 bases; nucleotides not matched to a gene: 7. The germline CDR1 and CDR2 sequences are DFQATT and SNEGSKA (reference sequence). The CDR3 DNA is TGCAGTGCGTTCCGGGACAGGGCTTACAATGAGCAGTTCTTC. This encodes CSAFRDRAYNEQFF.

This clonotype was seen at least ten times. V and J are TRBV7-2 and TRBJ1-4, with a tentative D call TRBD1 (6 bases). This CDR3 is built from 15 residues. Germline V gene data show CDR1 as SGHTA and CDR2 as FQGNSA. V lost 5 bases and J lost 7, with 17 bases in between. CDR3 DNA: TGTGCCAGCAGCCCCCCGCCCGGGGGCAGTGAAAAACTGTTTTTT. It translates to CASSPPPGGSEKLFF.

At least ten counts were recorded for this clonotype. The DNA for the CDR3 is TGTGCCAGCAGAATAGGGGCCGGAGAGACCCAGTACTTC. Translation gives CASRIGAGETQYF. This chain links TRBV7-2 with TRBJ2-5; TRBD1 is a possible D gene (5 bases). The germline gives CDR1 SGHTA, CDR2 FQGNSA. The CDR3 has 13 residues. V gave up 6 bases and J gave up 4 bases, with 12 bases separating them. The full variable domain, its missing parts supplied by reference TRBV7-2 and TRBJ2-5, is GAGVSQSPSNKVTEKGKDVELRCDPISGHTALYWYRQSLGQGLEFLIYFQGNSAPDKSGLPSDRFSAERTGGSVSTLTIQRTQQEDSAVYLCASRIGAGETQYFGPGTRLLVL.